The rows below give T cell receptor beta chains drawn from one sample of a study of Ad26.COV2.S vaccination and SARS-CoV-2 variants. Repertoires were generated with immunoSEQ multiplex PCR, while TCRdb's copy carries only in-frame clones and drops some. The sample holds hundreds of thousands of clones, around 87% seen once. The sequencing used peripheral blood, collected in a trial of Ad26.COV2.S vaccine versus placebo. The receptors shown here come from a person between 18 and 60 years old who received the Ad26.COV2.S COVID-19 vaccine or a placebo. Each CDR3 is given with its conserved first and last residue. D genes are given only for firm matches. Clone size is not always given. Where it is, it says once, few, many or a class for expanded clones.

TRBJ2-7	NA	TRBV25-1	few	CASSDARGAAYEQYF	TGTGCCAGCAGTGATGCCCGAGGGGCTGCCTACGAGCAGTACTTC
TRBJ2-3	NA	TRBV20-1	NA	CSARVGDTQYF	TGCAGTGCTAGAGTAGGAGATACGCAGTATTTT
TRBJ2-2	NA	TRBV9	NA	CASSVLGSTATGELFF	TGTGCCAGCAGCGTATTAGGGTCGACGGCCACCGGGGAGCTGTTTTTT
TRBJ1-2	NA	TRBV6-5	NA	CASLLWGPGNYGYTF	TGTGCCAGTCTCCTATGGGGTCCGGGTAACTATGGCTACACCTTC
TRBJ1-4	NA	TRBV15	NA	CATSRGEQEKLFF	TGTGCCACCAGCAGAGGGGAACAGGAAAAACTGTTTTTT
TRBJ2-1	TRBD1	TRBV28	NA	CASSLWTGSYNEQFF	TGTGCCAGCAGTCTCTGGACAGGATCCTACAATGAGCAGTTCTTC
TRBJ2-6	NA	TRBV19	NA	CASSMSSASGANVLTF	TGTGCCAGTAGTATGTCGTCCGCCTCTGGGGCCAACGTCCTGACTTTC
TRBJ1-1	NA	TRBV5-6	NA	CASSLGGISTEAFF	TGTGCCAGCAGCTTGGGAGGGATTTCCACTGAAGCTTTCTTT
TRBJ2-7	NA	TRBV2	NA	CASSFGGYEQYF	TGTGCCAGCAGTTTCGGGGGCTACGAGCAGTACTTC
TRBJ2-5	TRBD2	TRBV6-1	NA	CASSEGAGGQETQYF	TGTGCCAGCAGTGAAGGGGCGGGGGGGCAAGAGACCCAGTACTTC
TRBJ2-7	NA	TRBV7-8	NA	CASSLAGTYFAYEQYF	TGTGCCAGCAGCTTGGCCGGGACTTATTTTGCCTACGAGCAGTACTTC
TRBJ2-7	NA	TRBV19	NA	CASSRWDKTYEQYF	TGTGCCAGTAGTCGTTGGGACAAGACCTACGAGCAGTACTTC
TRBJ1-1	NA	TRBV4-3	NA	CASSQNREIGFIGTEAFF	TGCGCCAGCAGCCAAAACAGGGAAATAGGGTTTATAGGCACTGAAGCTTTCTTT
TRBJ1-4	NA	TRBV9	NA	CASSVGPPREKLFF	TGTGCCAGCAGCGTAGGTCCCCCGCGGGAAAAACTGTTTTTT
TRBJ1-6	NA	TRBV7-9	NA	CASSFPEAEGYNSPLHF	TGTGCCAGCAGCTTTCCGGAGGCCGAGGGTTATAATTCACCCCTCCACTTT
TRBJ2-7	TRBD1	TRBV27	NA	CASSSLISGTVTYEQYF	TGTGCCAGCAGTTCCCTCATATCCGGGACAGTCACCTACGAGCAGTACTTC
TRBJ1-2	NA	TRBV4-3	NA	CASSRTYRDTRPDGYTF	TGCGCCAGCAGCCGAACCTACCGGGACACTAGGCCGGATGGCTACACCTTC
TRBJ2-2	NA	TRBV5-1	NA	CASSFPTGELFF	TGCGCCAGCAGCTTCCCCACCGGGGAGCTGTTTTTT
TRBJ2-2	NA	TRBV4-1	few	CASSPPGPSTGELFF	TGCGCCAGCAGCCCGCCGGGCCCTAGCACCGGGGAGCTGTTTTTT
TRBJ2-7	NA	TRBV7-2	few	CASSSRDTFYEQYF	TGTGCCAGCAGCTCCCGGGACACCTTCTACGAGCAGTACTTC
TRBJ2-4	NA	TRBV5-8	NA	CASSLELTLAKNIQYF	TGTGCCAGCAGCTTGGAACTGACTCTAGCCAAAAACATTCAGTACTTC
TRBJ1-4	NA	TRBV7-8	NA	CASSLAGRGNEKLFF	TGTGCCAGCAGCTTAGCGGGAAGGGGTAATGAAAAACTGTTTTTT